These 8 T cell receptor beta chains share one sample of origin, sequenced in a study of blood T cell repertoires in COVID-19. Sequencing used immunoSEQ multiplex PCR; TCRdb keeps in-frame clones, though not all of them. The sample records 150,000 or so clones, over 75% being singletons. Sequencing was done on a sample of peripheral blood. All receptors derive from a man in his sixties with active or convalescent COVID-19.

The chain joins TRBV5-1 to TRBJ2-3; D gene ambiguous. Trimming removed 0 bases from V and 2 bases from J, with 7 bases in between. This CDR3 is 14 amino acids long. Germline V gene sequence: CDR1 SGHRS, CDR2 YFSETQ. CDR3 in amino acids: CASSLEAPTDTQYF. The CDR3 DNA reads TGCGCCAGCAGCTTGGAAGCCCCCACAGATACGCAGTATTTT.

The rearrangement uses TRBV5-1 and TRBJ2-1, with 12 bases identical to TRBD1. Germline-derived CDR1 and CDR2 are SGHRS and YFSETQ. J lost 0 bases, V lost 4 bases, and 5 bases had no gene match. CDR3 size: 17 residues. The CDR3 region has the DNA TGCGCCAGCAGCCCCCGGGACAGGGGGCTCTCCTACAATGAGCAGTTCTTC. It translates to CASSPRDRGLSYNEQFF.

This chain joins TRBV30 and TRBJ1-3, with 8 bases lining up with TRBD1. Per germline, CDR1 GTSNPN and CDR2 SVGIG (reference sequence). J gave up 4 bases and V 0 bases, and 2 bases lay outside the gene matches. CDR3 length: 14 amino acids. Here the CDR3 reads CAWSVGQGGNTIYF. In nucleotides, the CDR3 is TGTGCCTGGAGTGTCGGACAGGGAGGAAACACCATATATTTT. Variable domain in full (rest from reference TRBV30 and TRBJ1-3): SQTIHQWPATLVQPVGSPLSLECTVEGTSNPNLYWYRQAAGRGLQLLFYSVGIGQISSEVPQNLSASRPQDRQFILSSKKLLLSDSGFYLCAWSVGQGGNTIYFGEGSWLTVV.

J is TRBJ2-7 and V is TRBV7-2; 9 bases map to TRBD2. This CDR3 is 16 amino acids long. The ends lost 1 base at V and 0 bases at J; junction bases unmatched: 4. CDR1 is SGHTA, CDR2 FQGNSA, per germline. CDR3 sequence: CASSLDLAGASYEQYF. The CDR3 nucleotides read TGTGCCAGCAGCTTAGACTTAGCGGGAGCCTCCTACGAGCAGTACTTC. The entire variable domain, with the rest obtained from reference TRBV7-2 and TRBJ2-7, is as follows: GAGVSQSPSNKVTEKGKDVELRCDPISGHTALYWYRQSLGQGLEFLIYFQGNSAPDKSGLPSDRFSAERTGGSVSTLTIQRTQQEDSAVYLCASSLDLAGASYEQYFGPGTRLTVT.

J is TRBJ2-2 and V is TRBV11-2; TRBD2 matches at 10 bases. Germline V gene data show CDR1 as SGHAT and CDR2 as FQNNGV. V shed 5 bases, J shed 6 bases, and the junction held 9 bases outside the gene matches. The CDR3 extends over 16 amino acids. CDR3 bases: TGTGCCAGCAGCGCCGGACTAGCGGAGGGTCCCGGGGAGCTGTTTTTT. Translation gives CASSAGLAEGPGELFF.

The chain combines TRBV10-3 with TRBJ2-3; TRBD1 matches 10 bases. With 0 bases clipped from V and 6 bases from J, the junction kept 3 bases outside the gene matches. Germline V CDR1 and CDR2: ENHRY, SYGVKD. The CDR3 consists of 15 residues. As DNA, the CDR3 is TGTGCCATCAGTGAGTCGACAGGGGGCCCCGATACGCAGTATTTT. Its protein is CAISESTGGPDTQYF.

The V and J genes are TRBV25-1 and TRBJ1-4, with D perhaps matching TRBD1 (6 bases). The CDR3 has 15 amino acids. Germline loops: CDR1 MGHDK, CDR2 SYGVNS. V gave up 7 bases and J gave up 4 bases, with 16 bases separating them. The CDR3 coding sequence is TGTGCCAGCAAGGACACAGGGTATTTTAATGAAAAACTGTTTTTT. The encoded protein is CASKDTGYFNEKLFF. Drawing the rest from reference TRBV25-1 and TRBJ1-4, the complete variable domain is EADIYQTPRYLVIGTGKKITLECSQTMGHDKMYWYQQDPGMELHLIHYSYGVNSTEKGDLSSESTVSRIRTEHFPLTLESARPSHTSQYLCASKDTGYFNEKLFFGSGTQLSVL.

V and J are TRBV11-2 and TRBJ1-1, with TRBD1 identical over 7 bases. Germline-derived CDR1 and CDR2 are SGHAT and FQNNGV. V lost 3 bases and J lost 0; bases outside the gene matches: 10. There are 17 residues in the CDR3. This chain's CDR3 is CASSLTTGVGVNTEAFF. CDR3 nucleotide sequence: TGTGCCAGCAGCTTGACCACAGGGGTAGGAGTGAACACTGAAGCTTTCTTT. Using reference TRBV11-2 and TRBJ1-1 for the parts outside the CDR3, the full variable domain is EAGVAQSPRYKIIEKRQSVAFWCNPISGHATLYWYQQILGQGPKLLIQFQNNGVVDDSQLPKDRFSAERLKGVDSTLKIQPAKLEDSAVYLCASSLTTGVGVNTEAFFGQGTRLTVV.